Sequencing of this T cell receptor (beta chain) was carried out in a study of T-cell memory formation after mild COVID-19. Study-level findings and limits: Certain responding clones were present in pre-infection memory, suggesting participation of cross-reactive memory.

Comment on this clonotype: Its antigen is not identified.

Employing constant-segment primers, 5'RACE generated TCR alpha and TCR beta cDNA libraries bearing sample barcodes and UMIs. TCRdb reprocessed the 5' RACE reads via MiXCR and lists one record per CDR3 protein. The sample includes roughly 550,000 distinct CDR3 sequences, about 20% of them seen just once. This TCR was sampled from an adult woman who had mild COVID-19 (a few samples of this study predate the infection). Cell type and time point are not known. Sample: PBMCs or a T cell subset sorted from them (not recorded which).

The CDR3 DNA is TGTGCCAACGGAGTTGACATTTTGTCCCTCCACTTT. This gives the protein CANGVDILSLHF. The chain combines TRBV2 with TRBJ1-6; the D is unclear. V was clipped by 10 bases and J by 14 bases, with 18 bases between them. Germline V lookup: CDR1 SNHLY, CDR2 FYNNEI. CDR3 length: 12 amino acids.